This T cell receptor (beta chain) emerged from a study of CD8 T cells in Susac syndrome. The CDR3 runs 15 residues. The germline V gene has CDR1 MNHEY and CDR2 SMNVEV (reference sequence). V lost 2 bases and J lost 6, with 16 bases in between. Reverse transcription of about 0.5 to 1 ug RNA used random hexamers. With immunoSEQ multiplex PCR, TCR beta CDR3 was amplified across 54 Vbeta and 13 Jbeta. TCRdb re-analysed the immunoSEQ multiplex PCR reads in MiXCR, keeping a single row per CDR3 protein. The profile shows more than 70,000 distinct CDR3 sequences, just under 95% of them singletons. Sequencing used CD8+ T cells from PBMCs. This TCR was sampled from a human donor in good health. The V gene is TRBV27, the J gene TRBJ2-5, with D maybe TRBD1 (5 bases). DNA of the CDR3: TGTGCCAGCAGTTTACTCCAGGGCGGAGTCAAGACCCAGTACTTC. This encodes CASSLLQGGVKTQYF.